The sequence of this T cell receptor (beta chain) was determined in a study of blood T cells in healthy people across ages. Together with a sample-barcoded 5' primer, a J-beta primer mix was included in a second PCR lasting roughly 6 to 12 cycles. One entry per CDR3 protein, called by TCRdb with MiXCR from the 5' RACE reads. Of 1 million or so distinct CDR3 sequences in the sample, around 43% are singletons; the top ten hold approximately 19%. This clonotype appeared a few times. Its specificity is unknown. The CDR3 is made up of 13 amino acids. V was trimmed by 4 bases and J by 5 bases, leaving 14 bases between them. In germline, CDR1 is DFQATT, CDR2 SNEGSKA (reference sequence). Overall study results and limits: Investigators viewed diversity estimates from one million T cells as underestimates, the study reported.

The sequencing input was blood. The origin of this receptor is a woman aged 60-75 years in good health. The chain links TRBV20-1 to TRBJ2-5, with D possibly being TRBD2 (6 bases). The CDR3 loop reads CSANRLVAETQYF. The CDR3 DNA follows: TGCAGTGCTAACCGACTAGTCGCGGAGACCCAGTACTTC.